Each of the 23 T cell receptor beta chains below was sequenced from the same sample in a study of CXCR3-negative and CXCR3-positive naive CD8 T cells. No antigens are known for them. UMI-tagged TRB cDNA libraries were built via 5' RACE. TCRdb reprocessed the 5' RACE reads, keeping one entry per CDR3 protein, no DNA. The listing records about 84,000 distinct CDR3 sequences. Study-level findings and limits: The study found more hydrophobic TRB CDR3s in CXCR3-positive naive cells than in CXCR3-negative naive cells.

Material for sequencing was naive CXCR3+ CD8+ T cells from blood. Subset given: CD45RO-CCR7+CD27+CD95- naive CD8+ T cells expressing CXCR3 (TNR3+). These receptors all stem from a human donor in good health. Some clones in this sample may be carry-over from other donors' samples.

This chain joins TRBV28 and TRBJ2-3; the TCRdb call, TRBD1, lacks DNA for checking. CDR1 MDHEN and CDR2 SYDVKM come from the germline V gene. The CDR3 totals 16 residues. Here the CDR3 reads CASSLLAAAGLDTQYF.

This CDR3 is CASSLIPRADTQYF. This rearrangement joins TRBV27 to TRBJ2-3. This CDR3 is built from 14 residues. Looked up from germline, CDR1 is MNHEY and CDR2 is SMNVEV (reference sequence).

J is TRBJ2-2 and V is TRBV29-1; without DNA, the TCRdb call of TRBD1 cannot be checked. Per the germline V gene, CDR1 is SQVTM and CDR2 is ANQGSEA. The CDR3 totals 12 residues. The CDR3 protein is CSVVVPPGELFF.

Here the CDR3 reads CAWSATDTQYF. This rearrangement joins TRBV30 to TRBJ2-3. From germline, CDR1 is GTSNPN and CDR2 SVGIG (reference sequence). The CDR3 spans 11 residues.

This chain connects TRBV4-2 to TRBJ2-7. Germline CDR1 LGHNA, CDR2 YNFKEQ. CDR3 length equals 11 residues. This chain's CDR3 is CASSQDHEQYF.

The chain uses TRBV29-1 and TRBJ1-1; checking the TCRdb D call of TRBD1 is not possible without DNA. The V gene's germline CDR1 is SQVTM and CDR2 ANQGSEA. The CDR3 is 12 amino acids. CDR3 protein: CSVEGRGIEAFF.

The CDR3 sequence: CSDLNTLAGASFF. V and J are TRBV29-1 and TRBJ2-1; TCRdb lists TRBD2, though no DNA is available to test this call. There are 13 residues in the CDR3. Germline-derived CDR1 and CDR2 are SQVTM and ANQGSEA.

V gene TRBV10-3 combines with J gene TRBJ1-2. Germline-derived CDR1 and CDR2 are ENHRY and SYGVKD. The length of the CDR3 is 15 residues. CDR3 sequence reads: CAISESVADNYGYTF.

The genes are TRBV4-1 and TRBJ2-7. The CDR3 contains 18 residues. Germline V gives CDR1 MGHRA, CDR2 YSYEKL. CDR3 amino acids: CASSQESSSFGVSYEQYF.

The chain couples TRBV6-6 to TRBJ1-1; TCRdb's D gene call, TRBD1, goes unchecked for lack of DNA. This CDR3 has 13 residues. Germline V lookup: CDR1 MNHNY, CDR2 SVGAGI (reference sequence). CDR3 sequence reads: CASSSFPGTEAFF.

The chain carries TRBV7-6 and TRBJ1-1. The CDR3 covers 12 residues. Germline CDR1 reads SGHVS; CDR2 reads FNYEAQ. The chain's CDR3 is CASSDSNTEAFF.

The chain has TRBV19 and TRBJ2-2; lacking DNA, the TRBD2 call made by TCRdb goes unchecked. This CDR3 has 16 residues. Germline values: CDR1 LNHDA, CDR2 SQIVND (reference sequence). The CDR3 sequence: CASTGLWSGEKGELFF.

The rearrangement uses TRBV12-3 or TRBV12-4 and TRBJ1-1; TCRdb outputs TRBD1, but without DNA this stays unchecked. This CDR3 is 14 amino acids long. The CDR3 is CASGPPSANTEAFF.

The chain couples TRBV20-1 to TRBJ2-7; lacking DNA, the TRBD2 call made by TCRdb goes unchecked. Germline V CDR1 and CDR2: DFQATT, SNEGSKA (reference sequence). The CDR3 has 14 residues. CDR3 amino acids: CSARDPRADYEQYF.

The V gene is TRBV7-2, the J gene TRBJ2-3; absent DNA, TCRdb's TRBD1 call cannot be checked. From germline, CDR1 is SGHTA and CDR2 FQGNSA. The CDR3 loop spans 16 amino acids. CDR3 amino acids: CASSRPDSPSTDTQYF.

The chain recombines TRBV11-2 with TRBJ2-3; TCRdb's D call of TRBD2 is untestable without DNA. Germline V lookup: CDR1 SGHAT, CDR2 FQNNGV. CDR3 length: 16 residues. The CDR3 loop reads CASSLNSGSFTDTQYF.

The V call is TRBV20-1, the J call TRBJ1-2. The CDR3 is 12 residues long. The V gene's germline CDR1 is DFQATT and CDR2 SNEGSKA (reference sequence). This CDR3 reads CSARWLEYGYTF.

The chain uses TRBV6-2 or TRBV6-3 and TRBJ2-1; TCRdb's D call, TRBD2, is unchecked because there is no DNA. The CDR3 length is 19 residues. The V gene's germline CDR1 is MNHEY and CDR2 SVGEGT. CDR3: CASRGGAGGTLRAYNEQFF.

V and J are TRBV29-1 and TRBJ2-1; TCRdb's D gene call, TRBD2, goes unchecked for lack of DNA. This CDR3 spans 18 amino acids. The V gene's germline CDR1 is SQVTM and CDR2 ANQGSEA. The CDR3 protein is CSAEGEALAGVSYNEHFF.

The chain employs TRBV10-3 and TRBJ2-2; TCRdb's assignment of TRBD2 cannot be checked, as there is no DNA. The CDR3 has 18 amino acids. The germline V gene has CDR1 ENHRY and CDR2 SYGVKD. The CDR3 region is CAISEIPPSETDTGELFF.

The rearrangement uses TRBV11-2 and TRBJ2-1; TCRdb's D call of TRBD2 is untestable without DNA. The germline CDR1 and CDR2 sequences are SGHAT and FQNNGV. The CDR3 is made up of 15 amino acids. CDR3 sequence: CASSLPGLGHNEQFF.

CDR3 amino acids: CASSQRGSYEQYF. The V gene is TRBV14, the J gene TRBJ2-7. CDR1 and CDR2 (germline): SGHDN, FVKESK. This CDR3 has 13 residues. Drawing the rest from reference TRBV14 and TRBJ2-7, the complete variable domain is EAGVTQFPSHSVIEKGQTVTLRCDPISGHDNLYWYRRVMGKEIKFLLHFVKESKQDESGMPNNRFLAERTGGTYSTLKVQPAELEDSGVYFCASSQRGSYEQYFGPGTRLTVT.

This chain connects TRBV20-1 to TRBJ1-1. Looked up from germline, CDR1 is DFQATT and CDR2 is SNEGSKA (reference sequence). The CDR3 runs to 14 residues. Here the CDR3 reads CSARDLGHLTEAFF.